This T cell receptor beta chain was obtained from a study of yellow fever vaccine responses in identical twins. Regarding the study as a whole: It has been reported that, in twins, the vaccine T cell response seemed partly convergent and partly personalized.

Germline V CDR1 and CDR2: LGHDT, YNNKEL (reference sequence). The CDR3 covers 15 residues. Trimming pared 4 bases from V and 0 bases from J, leaving 10 bases between. TCRdb redid the calling of the RT-PCR reads with MiXCR, one entry per CDR3 protein. This sample carries a few thousand distinct CDR3 sequences, 85% to 90% of them seen once, and the ten largest clones take over 1.5%. As for this clonotype: The antigen is unknown.

The receptor's source is a female donor who received the yellow fever vaccine. This chain joins TRBV3-1 and TRBJ1-5; tentative D call: TRBD1 (6 bases). This material consisted of T cells from blood (PBMCs), unsorted or a sorted subset (not recorded which), taken before or after yellow fever vaccination (not recorded which). Here the CDR3 reads CASSPTGNSNQPQHF. CDR3 DNA sequence: TGTGCCAGCAGCCCCACAGGGAATAGCAATCAGCCCCAGCATTTT.